This TCR beta chain stems from a study of T cells in Graves' hyperthyroidism and ophthalmopathy. Overall study results and limits: Clonotypes that were expanded in thyroid above 0.001 mostly appeared in blood too.

This CDR3 spans 13 amino acids. Germline values: CDR1 SGHRS, CDR2 YFSETQ. An absence of ophthalmopathy progression within 18 months meant stable Graves' hyperthyroidism. Clinical symptoms, serum thyroxine and TRAb, thyroid ultrasound and orbital computed tomography were used for the diagnoses. This clonotype was found a few times. Antigen: not known. Its ends do not fully match the called genes, so a read error is possible. TCR beta CDR3 regions were amplified from RNA transcripts. The HTBI primer set drove a first-round RT-PCR of the TCR CDR3. Each CDR3 protein gets one entry after TCRdb re-called the multiplex PCR reads with MiXCR. This sample has 600,000 to 800,000 distinct CDR3 sequences, with around a third found just once.

This receptor was obtained from a woman aged 35 to 49 with Graves' hyperthyroidism. V usage is TRBV5-1 and J usage is TRBJ2-2; D not resolved. Sequenced: blood. The CDR3 region has the DNA TGTGCCAGCAGCTTGGATAGTTCCGGGGAGCTGTTTTTT. The encoded protein is CASSLDSSGELFF. The whole variable domain, remainder taken from reference TRBV5-1 and TRBJ2-2, is KAGVTQTPRYLIKTRGQQVTLSCSPISGHRSVSWYQQTPGQGLQFLFEYFSETQRNKGNFPGRFSGRQFSNSRSEMNVSTLELGDSALYLCASSLDSSGELFFGEGSRLTVL.